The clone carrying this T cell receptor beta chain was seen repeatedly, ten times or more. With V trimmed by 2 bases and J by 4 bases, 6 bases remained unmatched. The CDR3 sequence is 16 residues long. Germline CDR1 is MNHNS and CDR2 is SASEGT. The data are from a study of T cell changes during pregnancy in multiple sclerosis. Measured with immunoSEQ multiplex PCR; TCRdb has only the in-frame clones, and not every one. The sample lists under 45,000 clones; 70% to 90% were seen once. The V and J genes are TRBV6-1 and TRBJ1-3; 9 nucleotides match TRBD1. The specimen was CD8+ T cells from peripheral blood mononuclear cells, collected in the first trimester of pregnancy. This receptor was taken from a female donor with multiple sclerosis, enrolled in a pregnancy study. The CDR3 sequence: CASSERTGDSGNTIYF. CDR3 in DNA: TGTGCCAGCAGTGAAAGGACAGGGGATTCCGGAAACACCATATATTTT.